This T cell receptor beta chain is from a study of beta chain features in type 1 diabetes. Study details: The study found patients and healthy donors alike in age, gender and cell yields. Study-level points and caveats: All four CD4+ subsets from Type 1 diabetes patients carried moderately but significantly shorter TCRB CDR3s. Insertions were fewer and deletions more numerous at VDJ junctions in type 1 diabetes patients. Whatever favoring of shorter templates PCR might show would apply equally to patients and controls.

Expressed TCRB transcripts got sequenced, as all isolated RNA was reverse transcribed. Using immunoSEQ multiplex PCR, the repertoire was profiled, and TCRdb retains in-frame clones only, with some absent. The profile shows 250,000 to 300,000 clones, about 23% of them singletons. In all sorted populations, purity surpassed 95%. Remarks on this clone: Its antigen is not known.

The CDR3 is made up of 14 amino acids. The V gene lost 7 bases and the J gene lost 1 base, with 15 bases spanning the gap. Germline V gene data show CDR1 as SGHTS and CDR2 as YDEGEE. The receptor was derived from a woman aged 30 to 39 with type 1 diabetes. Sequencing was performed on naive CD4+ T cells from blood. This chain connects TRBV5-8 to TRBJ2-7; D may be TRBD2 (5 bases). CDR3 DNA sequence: TGTGCCAGCCTATCGTCGGGGAGATCCTACGAGCAGTACTTC. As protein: CASLSSGRSYEQYF. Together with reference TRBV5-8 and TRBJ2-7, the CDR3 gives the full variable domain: EAGVTQSPTHLIKTRGQQATLRCSPISGHTSVYWYQQALGLGLQFLLWYDEGEERNRGNFPPRFSGRQFPNYSSELNVNALELEDSALYLCASLSSGRSYEQYFGPGTRLTVT.